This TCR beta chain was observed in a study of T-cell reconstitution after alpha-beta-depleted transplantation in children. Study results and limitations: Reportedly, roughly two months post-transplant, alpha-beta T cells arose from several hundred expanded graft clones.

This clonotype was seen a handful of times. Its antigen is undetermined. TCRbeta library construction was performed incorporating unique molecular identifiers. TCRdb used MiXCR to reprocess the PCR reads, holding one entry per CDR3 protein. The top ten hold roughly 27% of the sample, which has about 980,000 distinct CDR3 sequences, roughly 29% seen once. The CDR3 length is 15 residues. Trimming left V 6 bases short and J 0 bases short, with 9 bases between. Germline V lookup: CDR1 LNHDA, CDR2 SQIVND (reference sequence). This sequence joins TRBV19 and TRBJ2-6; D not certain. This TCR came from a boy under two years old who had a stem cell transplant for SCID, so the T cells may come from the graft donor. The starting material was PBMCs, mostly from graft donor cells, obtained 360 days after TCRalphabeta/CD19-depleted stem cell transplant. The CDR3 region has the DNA TGTGCCAGTAGGAAGTGGGACTCTGGGGCCAACGTCCTGACTTTC. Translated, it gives CASRKWDSGANVLTF.